This T cell receptor beta chain was identified in a study of T cell responses to AZD1222 COVID-19 vaccine. Findings and caveats of the study: Regions left unmutated in variants are reportedly the target of nearly half of spike-specific TCRs. Donors in the cohort were predominantly white British and more often female, and clonal diversity was possibly underestimated.

The trim removed 3 bases at V and 1 base at J, leaving 3 bases unmatched. This CDR3 has 16 amino acids. The germline gives CDR1 GTSNPN, CDR2 SVGIG (reference sequence). Details on this clone: The antigen is unknown.

Repertoires were generated with immunoSEQ multiplex PCR, while TCRdb's copy carries only in-frame clones and drops some. The data contain 90,000 to 120,000 clones, around 90% of them singletons. The V gene is TRBV30, the J gene TRBJ2-5, with TRBD2 identical over 15 bases. This material consisted of peripheral blood, taken on day 0 of AZD1222 vaccination. The sequence came from an adult in good health. The CDR3 DNA reads as TGTGCCTGGAGGACGGGACTAGCGGGAGGCCAAGAGACCCAGTACTTC. It specifies CAWRTGLAGGQETQYF.